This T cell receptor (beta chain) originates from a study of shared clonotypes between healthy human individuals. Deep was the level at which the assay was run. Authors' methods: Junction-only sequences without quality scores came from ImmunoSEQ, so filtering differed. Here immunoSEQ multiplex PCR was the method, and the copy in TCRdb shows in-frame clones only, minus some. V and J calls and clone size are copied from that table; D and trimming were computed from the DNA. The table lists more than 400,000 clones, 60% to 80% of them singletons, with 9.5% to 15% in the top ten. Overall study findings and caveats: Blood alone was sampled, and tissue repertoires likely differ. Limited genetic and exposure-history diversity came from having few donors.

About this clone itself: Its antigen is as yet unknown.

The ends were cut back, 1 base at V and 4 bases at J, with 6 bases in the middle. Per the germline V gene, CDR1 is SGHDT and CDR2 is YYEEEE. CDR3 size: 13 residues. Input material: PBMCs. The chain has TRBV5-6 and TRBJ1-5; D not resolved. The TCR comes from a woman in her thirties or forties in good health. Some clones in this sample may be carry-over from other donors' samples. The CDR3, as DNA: TGTGCCAGCAGCTTGAGAGAAAATCAGCCCCAGCATTTT. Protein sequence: CASSLRENQPQHF.